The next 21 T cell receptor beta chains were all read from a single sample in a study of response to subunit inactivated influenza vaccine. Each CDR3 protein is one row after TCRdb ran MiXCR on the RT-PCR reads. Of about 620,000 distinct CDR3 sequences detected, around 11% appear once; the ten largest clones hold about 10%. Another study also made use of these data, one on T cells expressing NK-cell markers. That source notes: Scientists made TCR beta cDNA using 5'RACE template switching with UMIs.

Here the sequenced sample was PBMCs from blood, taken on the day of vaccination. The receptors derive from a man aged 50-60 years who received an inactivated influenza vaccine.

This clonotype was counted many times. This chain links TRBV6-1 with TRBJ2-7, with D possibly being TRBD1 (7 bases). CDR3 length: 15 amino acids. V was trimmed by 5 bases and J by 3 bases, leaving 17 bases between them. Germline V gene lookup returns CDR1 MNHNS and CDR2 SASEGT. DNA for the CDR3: TGTGCCAGCAGTCCCAGGGGGGTCCTAAACTACGAGCAGTACTTC. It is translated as CASSPRGVLNYEQYF.

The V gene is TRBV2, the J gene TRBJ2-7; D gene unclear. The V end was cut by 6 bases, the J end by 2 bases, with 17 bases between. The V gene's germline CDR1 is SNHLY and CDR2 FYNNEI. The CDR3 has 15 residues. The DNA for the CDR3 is TGTGCCAGCAGCCTCTCCGACACTCGGGCCTACGAGCAGTACTTC. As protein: CASSLSDTRAYEQYF.

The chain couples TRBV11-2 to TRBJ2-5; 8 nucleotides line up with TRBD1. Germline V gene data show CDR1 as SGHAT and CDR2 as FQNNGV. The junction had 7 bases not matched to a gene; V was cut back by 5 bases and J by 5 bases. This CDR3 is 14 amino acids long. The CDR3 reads CASSPTTGGETQYF. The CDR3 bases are TGTGCCAGCAGCCCGACCACAGGGGGGGAGACCCAGTACTTC.

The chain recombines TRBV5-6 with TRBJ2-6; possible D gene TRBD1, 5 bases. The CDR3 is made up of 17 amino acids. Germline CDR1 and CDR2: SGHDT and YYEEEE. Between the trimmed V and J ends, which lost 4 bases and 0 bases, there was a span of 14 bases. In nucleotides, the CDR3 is TGTGCCAGCAGCCCCCAATCAGGGCCCTCTGGGGCCAACGTCCTGACTTTC. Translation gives CASSPQSGPSGANVLTF.

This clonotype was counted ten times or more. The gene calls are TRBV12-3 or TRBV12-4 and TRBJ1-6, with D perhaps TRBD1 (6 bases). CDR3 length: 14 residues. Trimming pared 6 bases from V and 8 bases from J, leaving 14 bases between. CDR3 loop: CASRKDSSYSPLHF. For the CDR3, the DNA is TGTGCCAGCAGGAAGGACAGCAGTTATTCACCCCTCCACTTT.

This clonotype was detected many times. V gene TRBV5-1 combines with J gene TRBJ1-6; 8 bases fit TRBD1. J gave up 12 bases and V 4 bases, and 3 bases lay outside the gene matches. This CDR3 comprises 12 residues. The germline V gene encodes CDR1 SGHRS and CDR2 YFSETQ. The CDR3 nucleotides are TGCGCCAGCAGCCAGGACAGGGTACCCCTCCACTTT. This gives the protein CASSQDRVPLHF.

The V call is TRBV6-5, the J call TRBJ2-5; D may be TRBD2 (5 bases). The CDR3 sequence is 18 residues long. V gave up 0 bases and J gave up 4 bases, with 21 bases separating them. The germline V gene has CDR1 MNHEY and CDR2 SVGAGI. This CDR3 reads CASSYSSVTGFRGETQYF. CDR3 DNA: TGTGCCAGCAGTTACTCCTCTGTGACCGGTTTTCGGGGAGAGACCCAGTACTTC.

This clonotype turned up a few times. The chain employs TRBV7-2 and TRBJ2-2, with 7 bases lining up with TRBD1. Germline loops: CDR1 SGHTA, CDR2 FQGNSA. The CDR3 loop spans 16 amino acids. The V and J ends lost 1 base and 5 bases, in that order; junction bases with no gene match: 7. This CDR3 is CASSLGGGRRTGELFF. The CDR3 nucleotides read TGTGCCAGCAGCTTAGGAGGGGGCCGGCGGACCGGGGAGCTGTTTTTT.

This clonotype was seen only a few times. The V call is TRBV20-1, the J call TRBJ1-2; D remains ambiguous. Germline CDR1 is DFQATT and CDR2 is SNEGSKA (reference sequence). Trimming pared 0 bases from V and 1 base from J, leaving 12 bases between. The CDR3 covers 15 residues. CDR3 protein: CSARDRAGSNYGYTF. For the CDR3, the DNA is TGCAGTGCTAGAGATCGGGCAGGTAGTAACTATGGCTACACCTTC.

Written as DNA, the CDR3 is TGCAGCGTTGGCGGGACTAGTGCTTACAATGAGCAGTTCTTC. Translating it yields CSVGGTSAYNEQFF. The chain couples TRBV29-1 to TRBJ2-1, with TRBD2 matching over 8 bases. This CDR3 has 14 residues. V lost 4 bases and J lost 4; bases outside the gene matches: 6. The germline V gene encodes CDR1 SQVTM and CDR2 ANQGSEA.

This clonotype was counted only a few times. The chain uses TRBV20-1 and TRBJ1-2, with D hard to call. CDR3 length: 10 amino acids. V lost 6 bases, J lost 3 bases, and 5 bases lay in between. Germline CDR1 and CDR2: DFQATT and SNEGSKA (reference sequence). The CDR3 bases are TGCAGTGCGGTTTACTATGGCTACACCTTC. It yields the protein CSAVYYGYTF.

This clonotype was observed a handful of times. The CDR3 reads CASSQGQGQTQYF. CDR3 nucleotides: TGCGCCAGCAGCCAAGGACAGGGTCAGACCCAGTACTTC. The chain recombines TRBV4-3 with TRBJ2-5; 7 bases are a match to TRBD1. CDR3 length: 13 amino acids. V lost 1 base and J lost 6; bases outside the gene matches: 2. Germline CDR1 LGHNA, CDR2 YSLEER.

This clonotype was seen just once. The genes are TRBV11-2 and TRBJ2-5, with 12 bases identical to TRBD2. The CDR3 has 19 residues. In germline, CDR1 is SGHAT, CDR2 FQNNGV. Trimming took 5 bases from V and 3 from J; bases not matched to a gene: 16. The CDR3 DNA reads TGTGCCAGCAGCCGTCAGGGTATCGGACTAGCGGGGAGAAAAGAGACCCAGTACTTC. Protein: CASSRQGIGLAGRKETQYF.

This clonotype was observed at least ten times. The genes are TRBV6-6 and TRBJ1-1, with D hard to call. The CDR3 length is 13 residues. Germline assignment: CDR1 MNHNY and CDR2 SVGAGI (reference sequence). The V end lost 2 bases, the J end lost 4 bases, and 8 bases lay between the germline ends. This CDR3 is CASSYPRVTEAFF. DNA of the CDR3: TGTGCCAGCAGTTACCCTCGTGTCACTGAAGCTTTCTTT.

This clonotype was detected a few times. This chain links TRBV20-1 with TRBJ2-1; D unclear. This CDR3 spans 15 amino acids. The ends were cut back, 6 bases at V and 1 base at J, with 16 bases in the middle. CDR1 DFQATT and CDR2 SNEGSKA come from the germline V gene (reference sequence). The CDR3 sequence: CSARVQRKSYNEQFF. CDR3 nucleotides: TGCAGTGCCCGGGTTCAGAGAAAATCCTACAATGAGCAGTTCTTC.

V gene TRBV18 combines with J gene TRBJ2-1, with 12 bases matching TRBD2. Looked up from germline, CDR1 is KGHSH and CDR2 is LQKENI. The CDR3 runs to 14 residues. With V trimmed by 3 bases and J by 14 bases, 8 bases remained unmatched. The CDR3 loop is CASSPGTSGSMEFF. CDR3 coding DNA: TGTGCCAGCTCACCCGGGACTAGCGGGTCGATGGAGTTCTTC.

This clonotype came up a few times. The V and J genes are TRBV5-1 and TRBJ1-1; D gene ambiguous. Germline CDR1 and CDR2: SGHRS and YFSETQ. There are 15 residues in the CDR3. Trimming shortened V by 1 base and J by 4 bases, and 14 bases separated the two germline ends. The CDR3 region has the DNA TGCGCCAGCAGCTTGTATGGGGTGTCTTCCACTGAAGCTTTCTTT. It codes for CASSLYGVSSTEAFF. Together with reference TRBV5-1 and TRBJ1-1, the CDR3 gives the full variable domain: KAGVTQTPRYLIKTRGQQVTLSCSPISGHRSVSWYQQTPGQGLQFLFEYFSETQRNKGNFPGRFSGRQFSNSRSEMNVSTLELGDSALYLCASSLYGVSSTEAFFGQGTRLTVV.

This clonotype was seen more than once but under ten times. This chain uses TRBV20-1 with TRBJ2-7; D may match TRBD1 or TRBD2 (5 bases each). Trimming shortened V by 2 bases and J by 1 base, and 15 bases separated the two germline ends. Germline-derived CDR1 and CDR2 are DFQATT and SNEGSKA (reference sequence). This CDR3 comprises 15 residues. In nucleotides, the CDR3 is TGCAGTGCTAGAATCTGGGACGGGCAGTCCTACGAGCAGTACTTC. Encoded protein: CSARIWDGQSYEQYF.

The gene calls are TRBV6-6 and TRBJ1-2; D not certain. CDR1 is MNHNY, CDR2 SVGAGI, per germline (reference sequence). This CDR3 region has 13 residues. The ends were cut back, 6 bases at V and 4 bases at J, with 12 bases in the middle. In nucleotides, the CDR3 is TGTGCCAGCAGAGACACAAGCCTCTATGGCTACACCTTC. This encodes CASRDTSLYGYTF.

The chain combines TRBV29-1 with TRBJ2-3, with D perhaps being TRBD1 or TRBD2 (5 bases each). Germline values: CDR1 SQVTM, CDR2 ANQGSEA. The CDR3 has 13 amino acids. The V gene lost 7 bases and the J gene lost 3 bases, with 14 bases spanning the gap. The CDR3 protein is CSGGTRLTDTQYF. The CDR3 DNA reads TGCAGCGGAGGGACGAGACTTACAGATACGCAGTATTTT.

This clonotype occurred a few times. As DNA, the CDR3 is TGCGCCAGCAGCCAAATTTTAGCGGGGAGCTCGGGCGCCAAAAACATTCAGTACTTC. The encoded protein is CASSQILAGSSGAKNIQYF. The chain recombines TRBV4-3 with TRBJ2-4, with 8 bases that match TRBD2. This CDR3 spans 19 amino acids. The ends lost 2 bases at V and 1 base at J; junction bases unmatched: 13. Germline loops: CDR1 LGHNA, CDR2 YSLEER.